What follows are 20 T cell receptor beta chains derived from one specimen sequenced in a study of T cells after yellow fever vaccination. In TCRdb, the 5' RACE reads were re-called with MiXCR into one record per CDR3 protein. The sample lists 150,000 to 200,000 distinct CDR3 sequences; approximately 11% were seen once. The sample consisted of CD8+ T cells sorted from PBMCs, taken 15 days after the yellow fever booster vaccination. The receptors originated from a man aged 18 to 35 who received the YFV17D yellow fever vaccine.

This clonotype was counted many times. CDR3 in amino acids: CASSFVSVPGPRSGYTF. The DNA for the CDR3 is TGTGCCAGCAGCTTCGTCTCGGTACCGGGACCCAGGAGTGGCTACACCTTC. The gene calls are TRBV7-8 and TRBJ1-2; possible D gene TRBD1, 5 bases. The CDR3 is 17 residues long. The germline V and J ends were trimmed by 3 bases and 7 bases, with 24 bases remaining between them. Germline V lookup: CDR1 SGHVS, CDR2 FQNEAQ.

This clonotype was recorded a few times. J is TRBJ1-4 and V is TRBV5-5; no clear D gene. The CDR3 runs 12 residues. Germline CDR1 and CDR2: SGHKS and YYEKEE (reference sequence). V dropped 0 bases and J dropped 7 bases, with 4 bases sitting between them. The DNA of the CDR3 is TGTGCCAGCAGCTTGGCCGGTGAAAAACTGTTTTTT. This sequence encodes CASSLAGEKLFF.

The CDR3 nucleotides read TGTGCCAGCATGGGACGAGACTCTGGAAACACCATATATTTT. It translates to CASMGRDSGNTIYF. The chain employs TRBV6-5 and TRBJ1-3; possible D gene TRBD1, 5 bases. The CDR3 contains 14 residues. V was cut by 7 bases and J by 0 bases, with 10 bases left in between. The germline CDR1 and CDR2 sequences are MNHEY and SVGAGI.

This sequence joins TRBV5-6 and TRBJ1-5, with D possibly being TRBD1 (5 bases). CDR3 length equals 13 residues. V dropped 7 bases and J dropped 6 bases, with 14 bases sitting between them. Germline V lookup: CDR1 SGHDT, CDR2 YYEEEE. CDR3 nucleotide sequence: TGTGCCAGCTCGCGGGGGTTCTTTCAGCCCCAGCATTTT. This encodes CASSRGFFQPQHF.

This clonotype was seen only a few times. CDR3 loop: CASSLEYSGLMNTEAFF. Here the CDR3 DNA reads TGTGCCAGCAGCTTAGAGTATTCGGGGCTTATGAACACTGAAGCTTTCTTT. This sequence joins TRBV7-9 and TRBJ1-1, with a tentative D call TRBD1 (5 bases). The CDR3 sequence is 17 residues long. Germline assignment: CDR1 SEHNR and CDR2 FQNEAQ (reference sequence). V shed 1 base and J shed 0 bases, with 15 bases lying between them.

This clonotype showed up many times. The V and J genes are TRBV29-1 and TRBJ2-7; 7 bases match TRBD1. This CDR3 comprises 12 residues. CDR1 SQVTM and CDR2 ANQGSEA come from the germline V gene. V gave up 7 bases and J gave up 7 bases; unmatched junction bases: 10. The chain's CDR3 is CSAREGAGEQYF. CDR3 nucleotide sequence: TGCAGCGCCAGAGAGGGGGCAGGGGAGCAGTACTTC.

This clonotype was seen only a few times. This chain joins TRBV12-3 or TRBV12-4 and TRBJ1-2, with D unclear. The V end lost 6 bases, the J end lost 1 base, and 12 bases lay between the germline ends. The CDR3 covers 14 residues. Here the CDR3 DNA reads TGTGCCAGCAGCGAACTAGCCGATAACTATGGCTACACCTTC. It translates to CASSELADNYGYTF.

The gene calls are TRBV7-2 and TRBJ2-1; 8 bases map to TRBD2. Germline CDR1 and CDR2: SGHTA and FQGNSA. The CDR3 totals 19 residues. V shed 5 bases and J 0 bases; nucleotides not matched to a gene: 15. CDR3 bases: TGTGCCAGCAGCACAGCCAGCCGGGGGGGGGAATCCTCCTACAATGAGCAGTTCTTC. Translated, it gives CASSTASRGGESSYNEQFF.

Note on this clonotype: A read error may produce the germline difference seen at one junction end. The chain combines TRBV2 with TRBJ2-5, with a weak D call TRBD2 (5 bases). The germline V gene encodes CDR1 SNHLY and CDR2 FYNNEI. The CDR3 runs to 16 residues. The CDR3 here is CASIVRGSFDQETQYF. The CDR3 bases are TGTGCCAGCATCGTTCGGGGAAGTTTTGATCAAGAGACCCAGTATTTC.

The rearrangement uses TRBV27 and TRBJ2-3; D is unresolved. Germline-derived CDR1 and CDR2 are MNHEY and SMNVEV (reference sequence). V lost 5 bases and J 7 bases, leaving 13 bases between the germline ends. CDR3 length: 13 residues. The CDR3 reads CASSPGPTNTQYF. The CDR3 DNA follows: TGTGCCAGCAGTCCGGGCCCCACGAATACGCAGTATTTT.

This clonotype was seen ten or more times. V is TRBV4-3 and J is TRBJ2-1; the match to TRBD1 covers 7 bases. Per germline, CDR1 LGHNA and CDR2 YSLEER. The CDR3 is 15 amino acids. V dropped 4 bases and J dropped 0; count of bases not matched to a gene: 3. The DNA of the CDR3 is TGCGCCAGCAGCCCCAACAGGGGCTCCTACAATGAGCAGTTCTTC. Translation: CASSPNRGSYNEQFF.

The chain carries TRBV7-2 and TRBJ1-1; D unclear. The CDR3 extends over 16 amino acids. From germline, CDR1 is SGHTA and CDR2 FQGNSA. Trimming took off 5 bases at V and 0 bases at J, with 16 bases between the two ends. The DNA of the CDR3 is TGTGCCAGCAGCCCCCGGGGAGGGTATTTGAACACTGAAGCTTTCTTT. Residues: CASSPRGGYLNTEAFF.

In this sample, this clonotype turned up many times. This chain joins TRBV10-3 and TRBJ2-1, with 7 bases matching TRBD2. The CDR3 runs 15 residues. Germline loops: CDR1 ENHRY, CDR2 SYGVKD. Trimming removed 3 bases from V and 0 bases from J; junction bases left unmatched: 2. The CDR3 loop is CAISDPSGSYNEQFF. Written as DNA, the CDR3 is TGTGCCATCAGTGATCCTAGCGGCTCCTACAATGAGCAGTTCTTC.

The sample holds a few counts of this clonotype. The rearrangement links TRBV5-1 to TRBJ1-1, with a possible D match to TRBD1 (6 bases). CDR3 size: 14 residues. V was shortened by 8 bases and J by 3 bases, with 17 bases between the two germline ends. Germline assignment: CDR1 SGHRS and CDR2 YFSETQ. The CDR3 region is CASRTARTDTEAFF. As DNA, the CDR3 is TGCGCCAGTCGGACAGCCCGGACGGACACTGAAGCTTTCTTT. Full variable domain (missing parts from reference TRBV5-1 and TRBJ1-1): KAGVTQTPRYLIKTRGQQVTLSCSPISGHRSVSWYQQTPGQGLQFLFEYFSETQRNKGNFPGRFSGRQFSNSRSEMNVSTLELGDSALYLCASRTARTDTEAFFGQGTRLTVV.

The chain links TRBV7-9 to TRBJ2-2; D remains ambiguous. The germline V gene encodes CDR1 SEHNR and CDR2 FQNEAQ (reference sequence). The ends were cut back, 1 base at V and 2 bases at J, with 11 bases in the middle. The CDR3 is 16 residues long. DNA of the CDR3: TGTGCCAGCAGCTTAGTCTTAACCGCCAACACCGGGGAGCTGTTTTTT. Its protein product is CASSLVLTANTGELFF. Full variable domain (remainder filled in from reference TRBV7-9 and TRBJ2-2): DTGVSQNPRHKITKRGQNVTFRCDPISEHNRLYWYRQTLGQGPEFLTYFQNEAQLEKSRLLSDRFSAERPKGSFSTLEIQRTEQGDSAMYLCASSLVLTANTGELFFGEGSRLTVL.

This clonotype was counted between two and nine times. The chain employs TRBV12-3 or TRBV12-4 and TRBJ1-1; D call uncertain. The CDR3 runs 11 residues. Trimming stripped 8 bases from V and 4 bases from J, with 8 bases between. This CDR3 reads CASRWGTEAFF. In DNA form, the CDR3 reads TGTGCCAGCCGTTGGGGCACTGAAGCTTTCTTT.

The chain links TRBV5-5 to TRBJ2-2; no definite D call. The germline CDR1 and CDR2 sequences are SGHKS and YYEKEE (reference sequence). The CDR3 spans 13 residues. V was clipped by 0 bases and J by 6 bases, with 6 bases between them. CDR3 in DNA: TGTGCCAGCAGCTTGGGGGTCGCCGGGGAGCTGTTTTTT. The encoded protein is CASSLGVAGELFF.

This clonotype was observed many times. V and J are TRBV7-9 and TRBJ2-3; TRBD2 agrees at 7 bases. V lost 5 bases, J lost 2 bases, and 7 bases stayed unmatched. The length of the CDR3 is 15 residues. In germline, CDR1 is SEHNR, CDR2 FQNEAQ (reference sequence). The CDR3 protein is CASSLPRGVTDTQYF. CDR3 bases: TGTGCCAGCAGCCTCCCTCGGGGGGTCACAGATACGCAGTATTTT.

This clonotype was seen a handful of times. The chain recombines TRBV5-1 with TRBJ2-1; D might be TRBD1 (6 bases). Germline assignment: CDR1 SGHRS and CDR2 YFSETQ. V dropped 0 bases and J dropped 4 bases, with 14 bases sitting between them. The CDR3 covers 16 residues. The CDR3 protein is CASSLAEDSLYNEQFF. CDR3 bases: TGCGCCAGCAGCTTGGCCGAGGACAGCCTATACAATGAGCAGTTCTTC.

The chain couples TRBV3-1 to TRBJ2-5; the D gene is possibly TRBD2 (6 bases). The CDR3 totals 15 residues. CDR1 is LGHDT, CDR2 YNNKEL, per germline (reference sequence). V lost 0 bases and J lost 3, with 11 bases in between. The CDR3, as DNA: TGTGCCAGCAGCCAAGAGTCTCCTAGCGAAGAGACCCAGTACTTC. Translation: CASSQESPSEETQYF.